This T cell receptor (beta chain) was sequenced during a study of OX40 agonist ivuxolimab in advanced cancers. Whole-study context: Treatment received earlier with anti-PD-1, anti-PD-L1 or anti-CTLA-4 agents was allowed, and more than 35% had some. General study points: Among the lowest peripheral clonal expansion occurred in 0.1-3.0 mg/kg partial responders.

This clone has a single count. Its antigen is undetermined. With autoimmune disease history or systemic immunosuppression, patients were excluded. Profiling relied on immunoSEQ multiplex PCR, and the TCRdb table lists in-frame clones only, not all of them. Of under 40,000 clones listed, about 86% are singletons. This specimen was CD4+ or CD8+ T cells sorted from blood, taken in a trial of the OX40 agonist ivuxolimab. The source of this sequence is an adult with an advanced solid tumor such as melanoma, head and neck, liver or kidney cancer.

CDR3 in amino acids: CASSFGQGWSNEKLFF. The CDR3 coding sequence is TGTGCCAGCAGCTTCGGACAGGGGTGGTCTAATGAAAAACTGTTTTTT. This chain connects TRBV9 to TRBJ1-4; 9 bases map to TRBD1. Germline V lookup: CDR1 SGDLS, CDR2 YYNGEE. This CDR3 is built from 16 residues. V trimming: 4 bases; J trimming: 3 bases; junction bases outside the gene matches: 7.